This T cell receptor beta chain was profiled in a study of cytomegalovirus exposure and HLA in healthy donors. Overall study findings and caveats: The authors reported that TCR beta sequences could predict HLA-A and HLA-B alleles. These predictions were accurate for most subjects in the first cohort.

On this clone: What it recognizes is unknown.

The CDR3 is 15 amino acids. V was cut by 6 bases and J by 0 bases, with 11 bases left in between. CDR1 and CDR2 from the germline V gene are SGHAT and FQNNGV. Primers included in the PCR were 60 Vbeta and 13 Jbeta primers. Here immunoSEQ multiplex PCR was the method, and the copy in TCRdb shows in-frame clones only, minus some. This sample lists under 130,000 clones; its ten largest clones have about 3%. The source material was PBMCs. The rearrangement uses TRBV11-2 and TRBJ2-2; no firm D call. This sequence originates from a man between 40 and 49 years old in good health and CMV-seronegative. Here the CDR3 reads CASSKGLANTGELFF. In DNA form, the CDR3 reads TGTGCCAGCAGTAAAGGCCTAGCGAACACCGGGGAGCTGTTTTTT.